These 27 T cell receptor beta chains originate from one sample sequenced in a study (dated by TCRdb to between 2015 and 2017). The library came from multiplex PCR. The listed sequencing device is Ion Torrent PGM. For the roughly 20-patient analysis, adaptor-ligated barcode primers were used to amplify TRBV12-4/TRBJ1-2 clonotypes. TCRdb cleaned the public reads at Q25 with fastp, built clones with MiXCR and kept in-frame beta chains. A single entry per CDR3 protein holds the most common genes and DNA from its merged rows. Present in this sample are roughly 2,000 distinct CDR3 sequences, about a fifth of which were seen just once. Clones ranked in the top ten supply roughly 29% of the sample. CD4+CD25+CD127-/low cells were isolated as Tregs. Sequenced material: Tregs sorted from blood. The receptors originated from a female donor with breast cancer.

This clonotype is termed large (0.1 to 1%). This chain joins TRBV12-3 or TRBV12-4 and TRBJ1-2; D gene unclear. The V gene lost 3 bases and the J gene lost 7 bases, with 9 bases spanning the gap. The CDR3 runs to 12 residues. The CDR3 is CASSFGDVGYTF. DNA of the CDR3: TGTGCCAGCAGTTTTGGAGACGTTGGCTACACCTTC.

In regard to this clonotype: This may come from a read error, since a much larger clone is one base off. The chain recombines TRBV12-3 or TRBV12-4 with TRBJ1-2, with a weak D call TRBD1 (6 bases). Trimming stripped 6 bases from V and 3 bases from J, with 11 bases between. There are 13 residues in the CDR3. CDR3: CASRRQADYGYTF. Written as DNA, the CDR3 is TGTGCCAGCAGACGACAGGCAGACTATGGCTACACCTTC.

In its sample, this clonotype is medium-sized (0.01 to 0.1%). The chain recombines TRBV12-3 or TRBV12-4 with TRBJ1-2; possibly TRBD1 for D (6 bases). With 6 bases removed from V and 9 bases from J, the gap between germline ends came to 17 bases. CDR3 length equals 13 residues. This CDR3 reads CASRTGPLLSYTF. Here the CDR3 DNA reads TGTGCCAGCAGGACAGGCCCACTATTGAGCTACACCTTC.

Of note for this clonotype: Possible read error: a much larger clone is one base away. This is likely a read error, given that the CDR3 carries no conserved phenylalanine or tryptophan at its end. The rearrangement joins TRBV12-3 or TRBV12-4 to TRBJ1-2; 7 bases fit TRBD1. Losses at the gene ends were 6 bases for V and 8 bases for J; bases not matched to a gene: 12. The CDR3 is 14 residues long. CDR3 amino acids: CASSRNRGVGGYTS. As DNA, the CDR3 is TGTGCCAGCAGCCGCAACAGGGGAGTTGGCGGCTACACCTCC.

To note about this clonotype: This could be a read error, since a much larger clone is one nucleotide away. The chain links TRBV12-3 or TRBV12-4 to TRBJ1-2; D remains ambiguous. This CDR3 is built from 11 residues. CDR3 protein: CAIRTGTGCTF. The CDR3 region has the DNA TGTGCCATTCGAACCGGCACTGGCTGCACCTTC.

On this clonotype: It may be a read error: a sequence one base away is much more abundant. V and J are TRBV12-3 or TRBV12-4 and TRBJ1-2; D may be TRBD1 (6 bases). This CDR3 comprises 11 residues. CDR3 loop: CASTQGLGCTF. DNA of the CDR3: TGTGCCAGCACCCAGGGGTTAGGCTGCACCTTC.

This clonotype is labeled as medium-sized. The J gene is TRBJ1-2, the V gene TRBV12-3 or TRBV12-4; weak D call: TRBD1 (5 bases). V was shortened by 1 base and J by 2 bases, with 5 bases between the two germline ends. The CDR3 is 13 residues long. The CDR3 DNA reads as TGTGCCAGCAGTTTAGGGACAAACTATGGCTACACCTTC. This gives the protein CASSLGTNYGYTF.

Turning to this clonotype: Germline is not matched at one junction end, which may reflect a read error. The CDR3 DNA reads as TGTGCCAGCAGTTTCCTCGGACAGGGAGAAGACTATGGCTGCACCTTC. This codes for CASSFLGQGEDYGCTF. This chain joins TRBV12-3 or TRBV12-4 and TRBJ1-2; 8 bases are shared with TRBD1. The CDR3 is 16 amino acids.

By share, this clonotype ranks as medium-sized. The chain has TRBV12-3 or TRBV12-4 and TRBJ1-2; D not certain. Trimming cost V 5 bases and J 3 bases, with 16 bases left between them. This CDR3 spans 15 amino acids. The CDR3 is CASSGPTRSDYGYTF. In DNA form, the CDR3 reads TGTGCCAGCAGTGGCCCCACAAGGTCGGACTATGGCTACACCTTC.

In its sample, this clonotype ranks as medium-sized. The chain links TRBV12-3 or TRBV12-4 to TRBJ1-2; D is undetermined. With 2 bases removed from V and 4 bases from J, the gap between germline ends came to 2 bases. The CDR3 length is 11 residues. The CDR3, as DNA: TGTGCCAGCAGTTTAACCTATGGCTACACCTTC. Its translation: CASSLTYGYTF.

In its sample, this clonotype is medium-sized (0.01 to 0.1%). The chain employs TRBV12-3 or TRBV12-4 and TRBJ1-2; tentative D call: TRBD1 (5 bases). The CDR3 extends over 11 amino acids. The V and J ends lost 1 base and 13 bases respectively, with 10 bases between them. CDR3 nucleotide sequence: TGTGCCAGCAGTTTAGGAGGGGTCCCCACCTTC. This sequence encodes CASSLGGVPTF.

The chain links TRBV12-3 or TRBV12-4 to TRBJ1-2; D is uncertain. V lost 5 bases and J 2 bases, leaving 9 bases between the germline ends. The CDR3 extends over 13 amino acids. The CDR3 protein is CASSTGVNYGYTF. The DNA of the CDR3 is TGTGCCAGCAGTACGGGAGTCAACTATGGCTACACCTTC.

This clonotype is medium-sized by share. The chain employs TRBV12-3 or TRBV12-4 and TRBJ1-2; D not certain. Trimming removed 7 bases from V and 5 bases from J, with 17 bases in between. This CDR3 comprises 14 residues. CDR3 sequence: CASTMLSEQYGYTF. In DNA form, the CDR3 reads TGTGCCAGCACCATGCTTTCGGAGCAGTATGGCTACACCTTC.

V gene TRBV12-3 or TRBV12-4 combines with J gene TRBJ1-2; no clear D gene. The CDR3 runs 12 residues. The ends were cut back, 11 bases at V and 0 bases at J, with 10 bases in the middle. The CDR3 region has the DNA TGTGCCTACAGCGAATCTAACTATGGCTACACCTTC. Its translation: CAYSESNYGYTF.

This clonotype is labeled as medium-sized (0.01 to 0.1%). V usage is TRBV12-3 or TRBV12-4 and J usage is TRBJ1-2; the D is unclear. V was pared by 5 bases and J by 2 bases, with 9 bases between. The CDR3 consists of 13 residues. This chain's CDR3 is CASSPQRNYGYTF. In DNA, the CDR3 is TGTGCCAGCAGTCCCCAACGGAACTATGGCTACACCTTC.

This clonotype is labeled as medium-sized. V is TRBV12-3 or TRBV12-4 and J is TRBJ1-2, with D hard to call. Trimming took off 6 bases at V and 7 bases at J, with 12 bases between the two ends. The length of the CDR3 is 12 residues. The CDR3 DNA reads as TGTGCCAGCAGCGCCCAAGGGCCTGGCTACACCTTC. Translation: CASSAQGPGYTF.

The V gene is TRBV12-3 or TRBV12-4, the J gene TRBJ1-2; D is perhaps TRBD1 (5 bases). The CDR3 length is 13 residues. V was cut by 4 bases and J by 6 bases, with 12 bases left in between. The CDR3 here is CASSSDSNHGYTF. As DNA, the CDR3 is TGTGCCAGCAGTTCCGACAGCAACCATGGCTACACCTTC.

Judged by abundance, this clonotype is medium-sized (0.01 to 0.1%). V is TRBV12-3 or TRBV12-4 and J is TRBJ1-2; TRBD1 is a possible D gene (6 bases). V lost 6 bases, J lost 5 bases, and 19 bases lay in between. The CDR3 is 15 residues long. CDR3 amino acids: CASSATGYLAYGYTF. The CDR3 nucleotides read TGTGCCAGCAGCGCGACAGGCTATTTGGCATATGGCTACACCTTC.

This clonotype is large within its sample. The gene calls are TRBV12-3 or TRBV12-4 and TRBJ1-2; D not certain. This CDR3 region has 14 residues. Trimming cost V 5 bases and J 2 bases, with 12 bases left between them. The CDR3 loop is CASSPNEQNYGYTF. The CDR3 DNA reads TGTGCCAGCAGTCCTAACGAACAGAACTATGGCTACACCTTC.

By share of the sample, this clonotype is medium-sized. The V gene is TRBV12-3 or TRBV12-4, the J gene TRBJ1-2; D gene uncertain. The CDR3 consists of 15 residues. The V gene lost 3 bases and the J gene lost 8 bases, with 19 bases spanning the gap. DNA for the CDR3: TGTGCCAGCAGTTTTGCGCTGCTGTCGGGTAACGGCTACACCTTC. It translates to CASSFALLSGNGYTF.

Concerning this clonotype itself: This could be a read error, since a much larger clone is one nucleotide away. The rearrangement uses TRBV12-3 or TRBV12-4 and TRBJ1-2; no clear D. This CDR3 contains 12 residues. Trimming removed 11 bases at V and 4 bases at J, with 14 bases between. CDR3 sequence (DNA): TGTGCCGGCACCTACGACACCTATGGCTACACCTTC. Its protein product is CAGTYDTYGYTF.

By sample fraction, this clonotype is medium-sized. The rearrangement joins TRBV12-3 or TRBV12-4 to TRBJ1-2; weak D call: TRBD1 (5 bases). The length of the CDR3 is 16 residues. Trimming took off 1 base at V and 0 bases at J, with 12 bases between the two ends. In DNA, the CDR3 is TGTGCCAGCAGTTTAGGCAGGGCCTTGGCTAACTATGGCTACACCTTC. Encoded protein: CASSLGRALANYGYTF.

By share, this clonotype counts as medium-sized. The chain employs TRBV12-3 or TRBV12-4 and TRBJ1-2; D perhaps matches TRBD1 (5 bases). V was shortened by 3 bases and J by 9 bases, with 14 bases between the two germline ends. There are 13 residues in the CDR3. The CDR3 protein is CASSFRRVYSYTF. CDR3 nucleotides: TGTGCCAGCAGTTTTCGCAGGGTATACAGCTACACCTTC.

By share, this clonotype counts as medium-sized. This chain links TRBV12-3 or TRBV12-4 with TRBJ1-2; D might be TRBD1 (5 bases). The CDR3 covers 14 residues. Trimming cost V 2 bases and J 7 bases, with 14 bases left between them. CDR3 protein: CASSLRDPRSGYTF. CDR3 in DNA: TGTGCCAGCAGTTTACGGGACCCCAGATCTGGCTACACCTTC.

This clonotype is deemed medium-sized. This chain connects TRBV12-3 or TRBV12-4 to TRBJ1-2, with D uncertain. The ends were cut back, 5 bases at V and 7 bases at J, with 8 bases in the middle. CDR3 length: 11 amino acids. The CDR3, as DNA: TGTGCCAGCAGTCCTGGGGTTGGCTACACCTTC. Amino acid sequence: CASSPGVGYTF.

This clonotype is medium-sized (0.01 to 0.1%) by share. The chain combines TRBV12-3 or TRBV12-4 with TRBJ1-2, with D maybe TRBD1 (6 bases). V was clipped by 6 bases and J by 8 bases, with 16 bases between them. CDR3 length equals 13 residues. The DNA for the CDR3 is TGTGCCAGCAGCCAACAGGGCGGATGGGGCTACACCTTC. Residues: CASSQQGGWGYTF.

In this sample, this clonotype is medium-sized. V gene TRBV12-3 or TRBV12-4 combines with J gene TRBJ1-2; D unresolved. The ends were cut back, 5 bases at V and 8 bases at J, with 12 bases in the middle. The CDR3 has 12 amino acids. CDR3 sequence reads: CASSPSDRGYTF. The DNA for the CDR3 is TGTGCCAGCAGTCCTTCTGATCGGGGCTACACCTTC.